One sample yielded the 29 T cell receptor beta chains listed below, sequenced in a study of T cells in Graves' hyperthyroidism and ophthalmopathy. Researchers took RNA transcripts and amplified the TCR beta CDR3 regions from them. The primer set for the first-round RT-PCR of the TCR CDR3 was HTBI. Via MiXCR, TCRdb re-called the multiplex PCR reads, giving one row per CDR3 protein. There are about 600,000 distinct CDR3 sequences in the sample; 14% occur only once, and roughly 7% lies in the top ten. The specimen was blood. Receptor source: a woman between 18 and 29 years old with Graves' ophthalmopathy.

This clonotype has a count of ten or more. The chain is built from TRBV7-9 and TRBJ1-1, with D perhaps matching TRBD1 (5 bases). CDR1 and CDR2 from the germline V gene are SEHNR and FQNEAQ (reference sequence). V was trimmed by 10 bases and J by 3 bases, leaving 12 bases between them. The CDR3 covers 12 residues. The CDR3 region is CAISGVDTEAFF. As DNA, the CDR3 is TGTGCCATTTCGGGGGTTGACACTGAAGCTTTCTTT.

The chain employs TRBV19 and TRBJ2-7, with D unresolved. This CDR3 has 14 amino acids. The germline V gene has CDR1 LNHDA and CDR2 SQIVND (reference sequence). With 3 bases removed from V and 0 bases from J, the gap between germline ends came to 9 bases. This CDR3 reads CASSIVSPSYEQYF. In DNA, the CDR3 is TGTGCCAGTAGTATCGTCTCGCCCTCCTACGAGCAGTACTTC.

This clonotype was observed at least ten times. The chain combines TRBV30 with TRBJ1-5; TRBD1 might be the D (5 bases). Germline values: CDR1 GTSNPN, CDR2 SVGIG (reference sequence). V lost 5 bases and J 3 bases, leaving 17 bases between the germline ends. The CDR3 runs to 15 residues. The CDR3 is CAWCPSPGYNQPQHF. CDR3 in DNA: TGTGCCTGGTGTCCGTCACCAGGGTACAATCAGCCCCAGCATTTT.

This clonotype was seen more than once but under ten times. This chain links TRBV10-2 with TRBJ2-7; D may be TRBD2 (6 bases). CDR3 length: 16 residues. Germline values: CDR1 WSHSY, CDR2 SAAADI. Trimming took off 6 bases at V and 3 bases at J, with 21 bases between the two ends. In DNA, the CDR3 is TGCGCCAGCAGGTTGCGGAGGGAGCCTGATGGCTACGAGCAGTACTTC. Encoded protein: CASRLRREPDGYEQYF.

The V and J genes are TRBV30 and TRBJ2-7, with D perhaps assigned TRBD1 or TRBD2 (6 bases each). Germline CDR1 reads GTSNPN; CDR2 reads SVGIG (reference sequence). V was trimmed by 3 bases and J by 4 bases, leaving 25 bases between them. This CDR3 is 17 amino acids long. CDR3 DNA sequence: TGTGCCTGGAGGGGCTGGGGGCGGGATCAATTCGAGTACGAGCAGTACTTC. This sequence encodes CAWRGWGRDQFEYEQYF.

This clonotype was detected ten times or more. The J gene is TRBJ2-3, the V gene TRBV5-1, with D possibly being TRBD2 (5 bases). CDR3 length: 14 amino acids. Germline-derived CDR1 and CDR2 are SGHRS and YFSETQ. Trimming cost V 1 base and J 4 bases, with 10 bases left between them. DNA for the CDR3: TGCGCCAGCAGCTTGAGGCTAGCAGCAGATACGCAGTATTTT. It is translated as CASSLRLAADTQYF.

The gene calls are TRBV7-3 and TRBJ2-1; D gene uncertain. CDR3 length equals 14 residues. The germline V and J ends were trimmed by 6 bases and 1 base, with 10 bases remaining between them. The germline CDR1 and CDR2 sequences are SGHTA and FQGTGA. CDR3 sequence: CASSLGLSYNEQFF. In nucleotides, the CDR3 is TGTGCCAGCAGTTTAGGGCTTTCCTACAATGAGCAGTTCTTC.

This clonotype was observed many times. J is TRBJ2-3 and V is TRBV12-3 or TRBV12-4, with 9 bases matching TRBD2. J was trimmed by 6 bases and V by 1 base; bases with no gene match: 2. The CDR3 spans 14 residues. The CDR3 DNA is TGTGCCAGCAGTTTAGGACTAGCGGTCGATACGCAGTATTTT. This translates into CASSLGLAVDTQYF.

This clonotype was counted between two and nine times. J is TRBJ1-5 and V is TRBV7-6; 8 bases line up with TRBD1. In germline, CDR1 is SGHVS, CDR2 FNYEAQ. With V trimmed by 3 bases and J by 6 bases, 4 bases remained unmatched. The CDR3 is 14 residues long. CDR3 DNA sequence: TGTGCCAGCAGCTTGACAGGGGATGGTCAGCCCCAGCATTTT. This translates into CASSLTGDGQPQHF.

This clonotype was seen many times. V gene TRBV7-9 combines with J gene TRBJ2-1; D might be TRBD2 (5 bases). The V and J ends lost 5 bases and 0 bases respectively, with 14 bases between them. Looked up from germline, CDR1 is SEHNR and CDR2 is FQNEAQ (reference sequence). The CDR3 consists of 16 residues. In DNA form, the CDR3 reads TGTGCCAGCAGCACTATAGCGAAAAGCTCCTACAATGAGCAGTTCTTC. It is translated as CASSTIAKSSYNEQFF.

This clonotype appeared a few times. The rearrangement uses TRBV29-1 and TRBJ2-1; perhaps TRBD2 as D (6 bases). Germline V CDR1 and CDR2: SQVTM, ANQGSEA. The V gene lost 7 bases and the J gene lost 5 bases, with 12 bases spanning the gap. This CDR3 is 12 amino acids long. The CDR3 bases are TGCAGCGGGGAATGGGGGGACAATGAGCAGTTCTTC. This encodes CSGEWGDNEQFF.

The chain uses TRBV9 and TRBJ2-2; the match to TRBD1 covers 7 bases. Looked up from germline, CDR1 is SGDLS and CDR2 is YYNGEE. The V gene end was trimmed by 4 bases and the J gene end by 0 bases; junction bases not matched to a gene: 3. The CDR3 totals 15 residues. The CDR3 reads CASSLGQPNTGELFF. CDR3 nucleotides: TGTGCCAGCAGCTTGGGACAGCCGAACACCGGGGAGCTGTTTTTT.

This clonotype was seen a handful of times. The chain joins TRBV27 to TRBJ1-4, with D possibly being TRBD1 (5 bases). The ends were cut back, 6 bases at V and 4 bases at J, with 21 bases in the middle. The germline CDR1 and CDR2 sequences are MNHEY and SMNVEV (reference sequence). The CDR3 loop spans 17 amino acids. Here the CDR3 reads CASSQADRLIVNEKLFF. CDR3 in DNA: TGTGCCAGCAGCCAAGCTGACAGACTCATTGTTAATGAAAAACTGTTTTTT. The variable domain in full, with the rest retrieved from reference TRBV27 and TRBJ1-4, is EAQVTQNPRYLITVTGKKLTVTCSQNMNHEYMSWYRQDPGLGLRQIYYSMNVEVTDKGDVPEGYKVSRKEKRNFPLILESPSPNQTSLYFCASSQADRLIVNEKLFFGSGTQLSVL.

This clonotype has a single count. A much larger clone differs by one base, so this may be a read error. V usage is TRBV12-3 or TRBV12-4 and J usage is TRBJ2-1; D might be TRBD2 (5 bases). The germline V and J ends were trimmed by 7 bases and 6 bases, with 16 bases remaining between them. The CDR3 contains 14 residues. The CDR3 DNA follows: TGTGCCAGCACTTTTGGGAGTAGTAGCAATGAGCAGTTCTTC. As protein: CASTFGSSSNEQFF.

A remark on this clonotype: A single base separates this from a much larger clone, so it may be a read error. The V and J genes are TRBV6-2 or TRBV6-3 and TRBJ2-7; 7 bases are a match to TRBD2. CDR3 length equals 17 residues. Germline CDR1 is MNHEY and CDR2 is SVGEGT. V lost 2 bases, J lost 4 bases, and 14 bases stayed unmatched. As DNA, the CDR3 is TGTGCCAGCAGTTACGACCCATTAGTGGGAGGGAGGTACGAGCAGTACTTC. It yields the protein CASSYDPLVGGRYEQYF.

The V call is TRBV5-4, the J call TRBJ2-2, with TRBD1 matching over 8 bases. Germline lookup yields CDR1 SGHNT and CDR2 YYREEE (reference sequence). With V trimmed by 4 bases and J by 5 bases, 7 bases remained unmatched. This CDR3 region has 15 residues. This chain's CDR3 is CASSQGQGVTGELFF. The CDR3 DNA follows: TGTGCCAGCAGCCAAGGACAGGGAGTAACCGGGGAGCTGTTTTTT. Full variable domain (rest looked up from reference TRBV5-4 and TRBJ2-2): ETGVTQSPTHLIKTRGQQVTLRCSSQSGHNTVSWYQQALGQGPQFIFQYYREEENGRGNFPPRFSGLQFPNYSSELNVNALELDDSALYLCASSQGQGVTGELFFGEGSRLTVL.

The gene calls are TRBV19 and TRBJ2-5; weak D call: TRBD2 (6 bases). Germline values: CDR1 LNHDA, CDR2 SQIVND (reference sequence). V lost 3 bases to trimming and J lost 5 bases, with 16 bases between them. The CDR3 spans 15 residues. CDR3 protein: CASSIVGGAVETQYF. The CDR3 DNA sequence: TGTGCCAGTAGTATCGTCGGGGGAGCGGTTGAGACCCAGTACTTC.

This clonotype was detected many times. The chain employs TRBV27 and TRBJ2-7; maybe TRBD2 (5 bases). The ends were cut back, 4 bases at V and 3 bases at J, with 13 bases in the middle. Looked up from germline, CDR1 is MNHEY and CDR2 is SMNVEV (reference sequence). The CDR3 is 14 residues long. The chain's CDR3 is CASSSGNRIYEQYF. In DNA form, the CDR3 reads TGTGCCAGCAGTTCGGGGAATAGGATCTACGAGCAGTACTTC.

The rearrangement joins TRBV24-1 to TRBJ1-5; D may be TRBD1 (5 bases). CDR1 and CDR2 (germline): KGHDR, SFDVKD. This CDR3 region has 17 residues. V was clipped by 5 bases and J by 0 bases, with 16 bases between them. DNA of the CDR3: TGTGCCACCAGTGGCGCTGGGACGGACTATAGCAATCAGCCCCAGCATTTT. This gives the protein CATSGAGTDYSNQPQHF.

Worth noting for this clonotype: With a much larger clone just one base away, this may be a read error. The genes are TRBV20-1 and TRBJ2-1, with a possible D match to TRBD1 (6 bases). V was shortened by 5 bases and J by 0 bases, with 11 bases between the two germline ends. CDR1 is DFQATT and CDR2 is SNEGSKA in the germline V gene (reference sequence). CDR3 length: 14 residues. The CDR3 spells CSARDTGSYNEQFF. The CDR3 DNA reads TGCAGTGCTCGGGACACCGGCTCCTACAATGAGCAGTTCTTC.

This clonotype was picked up many times. The chain links TRBV7-3 to TRBJ1-2; no clear D. This CDR3 is 15 amino acids long. The germline gives CDR1 SGHTA, CDR2 FQGTGA. The V and J ends lost 2 bases and 2 bases respectively, with 12 bases between them. The CDR3 here is CASSLGPPGNYGYTF. The CDR3 nucleotides are TGTGCCAGCAGCTTAGGTCCCCCCGGGAACTATGGCTACACCTTC.

At least ten counts were recorded for this clonotype. The chain employs TRBV7-2 and TRBJ2-1; TRBD2 aligns across 11 bases. The ends lost 6 bases at V and 5 bases at J; junction bases unmatched: 6. The CDR3 sequence is 15 residues long. Looked up from germline, CDR1 is SGHTA and CDR2 is FQGNSA. CDR3 DNA: TGTGCCAGCAGACAGGGACTAGCGGATAACAATGAGCAGTTCTTC. It encodes CASRQGLADNNEQFF.

This clonotype was counted ten times or more. The V call is TRBV12-3 or TRBV12-4, the J call TRBJ1-1, with TRBD1 matching 8 bases. The CDR3 sequence is 20 residues long. Unmatched junction bases numbered 27, after V lost 8 bases and J lost 4 bases. As DNA, the CDR3 is TGTGCCAGCTCCCAGGTGTGGTCAAGATCGACAGGGGATCGGGGCACTGAAGCTTTCTTT. Amino acid sequence: CASSQVWSRSTGDRGTEAFF.

The gene calls are TRBV7-3 and TRBJ2-1, with D perhaps given as TRBD1 or TRBD2 (5 bases each). Germline values: CDR1 SGHTA, CDR2 FQGTGA. V lost 4 bases and J 3 bases, leaving 16 bases between the germline ends. The CDR3 is made up of 16 amino acids. The CDR3 DNA follows: TGTGCCAGCAGCTCCTCGGGGCTAGCCATCTACAATGAGCAGTTCTTC. The encoded protein is CASSSSGLAIYNEQFF.

This clonotype was recorded at least ten times. The chain uses TRBV7-2 and TRBJ2-3, with D unresolved. The CDR3 runs 13 residues. The V gene lost 7 bases and the J gene lost 1 base, with 9 bases spanning the gap. Germline V lookup: CDR1 SGHTA, CDR2 FQGNSA. DNA for the CDR3: TGTGCCAGCATCAAAGGTGGCACAGATACGCAGTATTTT. It yields the protein CASIKGGTDTQYF.

This clonotype was found many times. The chain couples TRBV5-1 to TRBJ1-4; TRBD1 matches at 7 bases. This CDR3 region has 15 residues. V lost 2 bases and J lost 7; bases outside the gene matches: 8. Germline CDR1 reads SGHRS; CDR2 reads YFSETQ. This CDR3 is CASSLQGQRSEKLFF. CDR3 in DNA: TGCGCCAGCAGCTTACAGGGACAGAGGAGTGAAAAACTGTTTTTT.

The table lists this clonotype with many counts. V is TRBV24-1 and J is TRBJ2-1; D gene uncertain. This CDR3 contains 12 residues. Germline V gives CDR1 KGHDR, CDR2 SFDVKD. V lost 5 bases, J lost 6 bases, and 7 bases lay in between. The CDR3 here is CATSGVVNEQFF. The CDR3 DNA follows: TGTGCCACCAGTGGGGTTGTCAATGAGCAGTTCTTC.

The rearrangement joins TRBV4-3 to TRBJ2-2; the match to TRBD2 covers 8 bases. CDR3 size: 16 residues. The germline gives CDR1 LGHNA, CDR2 YSLEER. V lost 2 bases, J lost 3 bases, and 5 bases stayed unmatched. The CDR3: CASSQKAGEDTGELFF. The CDR3 DNA reads as TGCGCCAGCAGCCAAAAAGCGGGAGAGGACACCGGGGAGCTGTTTTTT.

This clonotype was seen only a few times. The J gene is TRBJ2-7, the V gene TRBV3-1, with TRBD2 matching over 14 bases. Germline V gives CDR1 LGHDT, CDR2 YNNKEL (reference sequence). This CDR3 is 15 amino acids long. V shed 4 bases and J 7 bases; nucleotides not matched to a gene: 6. CDR3 DNA sequence: TGTGCCAGCAGCCCTGGGACTAGCGGGAGTTGGGAGCAGTACTTC. Translated, it gives CASSPGTSGSWEQYF.